This TCR beta chain emerged from a study of identical twins. General study findings and limits: Abundant beta clonotypes from cord blood bore fewer insertions; memory repertoires lacked this pattern. Alpha sequences out of frame and shared by twins had excess low generation probability.

About this clonotype: Its antigen is not identified.

Germline CDR1 is SEHNR and CDR2 is FQNEAQ (reference sequence). This CDR3 is built from 14 residues. The V segment lost 5 bases and the J segment 6 bases; nucleotides outside the gene matches: 6. Unique molecular identifiers were in the cDNA, with template-switch universal primer binding. Using its own MiXCR run on the 5' RACE reads, TCRdb lists one record per CDR3 protein. The table lists 600,000 to 700,000 distinct CDR3 sequences, 21% of them singletons, with 4% to 5.5% in the top ten. These data also featured in a second study, about T cells expressing NK-cell markers. From that paper: Investigators obtained TCR beta repertoires from sorted CD3+CD56+NKG2C+, CD3+CD56+NKG2C- and CD3+CD56-NKG2C+ T cells.

The chain employs TRBV7-9 and TRBJ2-1; 8 bases are shared with TRBD1. Sequences were obtained from PBMCs. This TCR came from a woman between 18 and 30 years old in good health. The DNA of the CDR3 is TGTGCCAGCAGCGCCCGGGACAGGTTCAATGAGCAGTTCTTC. It codes for CASSARDRFNEQFF.